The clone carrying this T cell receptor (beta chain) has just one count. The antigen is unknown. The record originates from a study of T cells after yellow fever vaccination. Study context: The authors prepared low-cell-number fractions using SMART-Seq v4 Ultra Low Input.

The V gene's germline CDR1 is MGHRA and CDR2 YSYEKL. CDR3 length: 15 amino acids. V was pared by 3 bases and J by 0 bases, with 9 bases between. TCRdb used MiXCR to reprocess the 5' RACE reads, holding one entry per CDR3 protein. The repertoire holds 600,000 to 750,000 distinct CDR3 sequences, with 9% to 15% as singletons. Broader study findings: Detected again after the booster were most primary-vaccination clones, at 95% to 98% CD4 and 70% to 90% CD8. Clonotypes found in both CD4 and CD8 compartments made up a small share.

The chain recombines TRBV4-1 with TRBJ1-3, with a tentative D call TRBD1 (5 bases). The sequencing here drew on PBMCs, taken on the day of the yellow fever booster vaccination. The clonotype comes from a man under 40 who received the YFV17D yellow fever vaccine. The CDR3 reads CASSQGGTSGNTIYF. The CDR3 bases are TGCGCCAGCAGCCAGGGGGGGACCTCTGGAAACACCATATATTTT.